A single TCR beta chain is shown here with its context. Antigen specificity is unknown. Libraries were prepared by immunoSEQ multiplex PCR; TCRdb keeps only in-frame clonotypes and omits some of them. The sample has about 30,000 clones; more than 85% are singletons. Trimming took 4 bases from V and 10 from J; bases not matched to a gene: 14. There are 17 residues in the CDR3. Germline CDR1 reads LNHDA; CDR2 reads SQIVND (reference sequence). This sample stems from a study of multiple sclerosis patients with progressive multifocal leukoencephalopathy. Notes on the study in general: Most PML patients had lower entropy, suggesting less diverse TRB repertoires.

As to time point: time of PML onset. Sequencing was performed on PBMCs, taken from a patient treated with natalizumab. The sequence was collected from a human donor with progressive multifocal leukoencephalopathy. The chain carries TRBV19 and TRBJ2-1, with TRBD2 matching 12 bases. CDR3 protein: CASSTFERLAGVGEQFF. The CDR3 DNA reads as TGTGCCAGTAGTACATTCGAACGACTAGCGGGAGTTGGGGAGCAGTTCTTC.